The T cell receptor beta chain described here comes from a study of siplizumab effects on memory and regulatory T cells. Sequencing used immunoSEQ multiplex PCR; TCRdb keeps in-frame clones, though not all of them. The profile covers about 100,000 clones, with around 90% appearing a single time and roughly 2.5% taken by the ten largest. Worth noting for this clone: Antigen: not known.

Whole-study findings and limits: Siplizumab led to significantly less abundant alloreactive sequences that could be traced back to unstimulated CD4+ memory cells.

The junction had 4 bases not matched to a gene; V was cut back by 4 bases and J by 1 base. The CDR3 loop spans 14 amino acids. Per germline, CDR1 SGDLS and CDR2 YYNGEE. The sequence was collected from a human donor in good health. Some clones in this sample may be carry-over from other donors' samples. Sequencing was performed on CD4+ T cells sorted from blood. The chain links TRBV9 to TRBJ1-1, with 7 nucleotides matching TRBD1. CDR3 residues: CASSQRTGNTEAFF. DNA of the CDR3: TGTGCCAGCAGCCAGCGGACAGGGAACACTGAAGCTTTCTTT.